This TCR beta chain was captured by sequencing in a study of cytomegalovirus exposure and HLA in healthy donors. Overall study context: The roughly 700 first-cohort repertoires shared a platform with the 130 or so validation repertoires, as reported in a later analysis.

V lost 2 bases to trimming and J lost 2 bases; unmatched junction nucleotides: 6. The CDR3 length is 15 residues. Germline V gives CDR1 SGDLS, CDR2 YYNGEE. Sequenced by immunoSEQ multiplex PCR; TCRdb stores in-frame clones only, minus some. This sample has more than 95,000 clones; 95% to 97% occur once, and the top ten carry about 1.8%. This sequence joins TRBV9 and TRBJ2-7; 8 bases line up with TRBD1. The sequence was obtained from a man aged 18 to 29 in good health and CMV-seronegative. The sample comprised PBMCs. The CDR3 DNA reads TGTGCCAGCAGCGTGGCGACAGGGGAGACCTACGAGCAGTACTTC. Protein product: CASSVATGETYEQYF.